This T cell receptor (beta chain) is from a study of T-cell memory formation after mild COVID-19. Germline assignment: CDR1 MNHEY and CDR2 SVGEGT. The CDR3 has 19 residues. The germline V and J ends were trimmed by 0 bases and 5 bases, with 23 bases remaining between them. After 5'RACE with constant-segment primers, TCR alpha and TCR beta cDNA libraries carrying sample barcodes and UMIs were obtained. TCRdb recomputed calls from the 5' RACE reads with MiXCR, one row per CDR3 protein. The sample contains fewer than 250,000 distinct CDR3 sequences, about 16% of which appear only once. This sequence joins TRBV6-2 or TRBV6-3 and TRBJ2-1, with D possibly matching TRBD2 (6 bases). The receptor's source is an adult woman who had mild COVID-19 (a few samples of this study predate the infection). Cell type and time point are not known. Sequenced: PBMCs or a T cell subset sorted from them (not recorded which). This CDR3 reads CASSYSSRVWGGADNEQFF. DNA of the CDR3: TGTGCCAGCAGTTACTCTAGCAGGGTGTGGGGCGGGGCTGACAATGAGCAGTTCTTC.